This entry lists 21 T cell receptor beta chains sequenced from one sample in a study of T cells in tumors after PD-1 blockade. Produced via immunoSEQ multiplex PCR; TCRdb's table is partial and in-frame only. The sample consists of about 1,400 clones, around 72% of them appearing once. The sequencing used tumor tissue, collected before anti-PD-1 treatment. These receptors came from a human donor with basal cell carcinoma.

The chain recombines TRBV28 with TRBJ1-1; D not certain. The CDR3 consists of 15 residues. Germline lookup yields CDR1 MDHEN and CDR2 SYDVKM. Trimming removed 0 bases from V and 0 bases from J, with 8 bases in between. The CDR3 nucleotides read TGTGCCAGCAGTTTATGGAAGGGTTTGAACACTGAAGCTTTCTTT. Translation gives CASSLWKGLNTEAFF.

The V call is TRBV6-2 or TRBV6-3, the J call TRBJ2-1; tentatively, D is TRBD2 (5 bases). Germline V gene lookup returns CDR1 MNHEY and CDR2 SVGEGT. V was cut by 4 bases and J by 0 bases, with 19 bases left in between. The CDR3 runs to 18 residues. The CDR3 reads CASSFTSQRSSSYNEQFF. The CDR3 DNA is TGTGCCAGCAGTTTCACCTCCCAGCGGTCTAGCTCCTACAATGAGCAGTTCTTC.

This chain joins TRBV10-3 and TRBJ1-2; tentative D call: TRBD1 (6 bases). With 3 bases removed from V and 4 bases from J, the gap between germline ends came to 12 bases. The CDR3 has 14 amino acids. Germline V gives CDR1 ENHRY, CDR2 SYGVKD. CDR3 in amino acids: CAISEIQGAYGYTF. The DNA of the CDR3 is TGTGCCATCAGTGAAATACAGGGCGCCTATGGCTACACCTTC.

The gene calls are TRBV19 and TRBJ2-7, with 9 bases that match TRBD1. Germline loops: CDR1 LNHDA, CDR2 SQIVND (reference sequence). V lost 5 bases, J lost 4 bases, and 12 bases stayed unmatched. The CDR3 contains 16 residues. CDR3 in amino acids: CASSPSLGTGLYEQYF. CDR3 in DNA: TGTGCCAGTAGTCCATCCCTCGGGACAGGGTTGTACGAGCAGTACTTC. Full variable domain (rest looked up from reference TRBV19 and TRBJ2-7): DGGITQSPKYLFRKEGQNVTLSCEQNLNHDAMYWYRQDPGQGLRLIYYSQIVNDFQKGDIAEGYSVSREKKESFPLTVTSAQKNPTAFYLCASSPSLGTGLYEQYFGPGTRLTVT.

V is TRBV24-1 and J is TRBJ2-1; no definite D call. This CDR3 is 16 amino acids long. The germline V and J ends were trimmed by 4 bases and 4 bases, with 16 bases remaining between them. CDR1 and CDR2 (germline): KGHDR, SFDVKD. The CDR3 reads CATSDTDNHLYNEQFF. The CDR3 DNA is TGTGCCACCAGTGACACTGACAACCACCTTTACAATGAGCAGTTCTTC.

This chain joins TRBV3-1 (or the pseudogene TRBV3-2) and TRBJ1-6, with 12 nucleotides matching TRBD1. Germline V gene lookup returns CDR1 LGHDT and CDR2 YNNKEL (reference sequence). V lost 4 bases to trimming and J lost 5 bases; unmatched junction nucleotides: 3. The CDR3 totals 16 residues. CDR3 sequence (DNA): TGTGCCAGCAGCCGAGGGACAGGGGGCGATAATTCACCCCTCCACTTT. Translation: CASSRGTGGDNSPLHF.

The sample holds a few counts of this clone. The chain uses TRBV7-3 and TRBJ2-3; D is undetermined. This CDR3 has 13 residues. V lost 5 bases, J lost 2 bases, and 8 bases lay in between. Germline CDR1 SGHTA, CDR2 FQGTGA. The CDR3 DNA sequence: TGTGCCAGCAGCATAGGATTCACAGATACGCAGTATTTT. This translates into CASSIGFTDTQYF. Variable domain in full (rest from reference TRBV7-3 and TRBJ2-3): GAGVSQTPSNKVTEKGKYVELRCDPISGHTALYWYRQSLGQGPEFLIYFQGTGAADDSGLPNDRFFAVRPEGSVSTLKIQRTERGDSAVYLCASSIGFTDTQYFGPGTRLTVL.

This CDR3 is CASSRSGFPDTQYF. CDR3 sequence (DNA): TGTGCCAGCAGCCGGTCGGGATTCCCAGATACGCAGTATTTT. This chain uses TRBV3-1 (or the pseudogene TRBV3-2) with TRBJ2-3, with D tentatively TRBD2 (5 bases). V lost 4 bases and J lost 4, with 12 bases in between. The CDR3 covers 14 residues. Germline CDR1 LGHDT, CDR2 YNNKEL (reference sequence).

The J gene is TRBJ1-6, the V gene TRBV9; D not resolved. Trimming removed 2 bases from V and 10 bases from J, with 13 bases in between. The CDR3 runs 14 residues. Germline CDR1 reads SGDLS; CDR2 reads YYNGEE. The CDR3 sequence: CASSVGGFRSPLHF. The CDR3 DNA follows: TGTGCCAGCAGCGTCGGAGGGTTTCGCTCACCCCTCCACTTT.

The CDR3 sequence is CASSLEQWGNTGELFF. CDR3 nucleotides: TGCGCCAGCAGCTTGGAACAGTGGGGGAACACCGGGGAGCTGTTTTTT. V is TRBV5-1 and J is TRBJ2-2; D not certain. This CDR3 comprises 16 residues. Trimming removed 0 bases from V and 1 base from J, with 10 bases in between. Germline V lookup: CDR1 SGHRS, CDR2 YFSETQ.

The table lists this clone with a count of one. The CDR3 loop reads CASSQVGLTSAQETQYF. The CDR3 coding sequence is TGTGCCAGCAGCCAAGTGGGTTTGACTAGCGCACAAGAGACCCAGTACTTC. This chain links TRBV3-1 (or the pseudogene TRBV3-2) with TRBJ2-5, with 8 bases identical to TRBD2. J gave up 2 bases and V 1 base, and 9 bases lay outside the gene matches. The CDR3 is 17 residues long. Germline loops: CDR1 LGHDT, CDR2 YNNKEL (reference sequence).

The rearrangement links TRBV19 to TRBJ1-4, with D possibly being TRBD1 (5 bases). CDR1 is LNHDA, CDR2 SQIVND, per germline (reference sequence). The V and J ends lost 6 bases and 5 bases respectively, with 10 bases between them. This CDR3 contains 13 residues. The CDR3 here is CASRADINEKLFF. The CDR3 region has the DNA TGTGCCAGTAGGGCGGACATAAATGAAAAACTGTTTTTT.

This chain connects TRBV9 to TRBJ1-2, with D unresolved. Trimming cost V 0 bases and J 1 base, with 4 bases left between them. This CDR3 region has 13 residues. The V gene's germline CDR1 is SGDLS and CDR2 YYNGEE. The chain's CDR3 is CASSVEDNYGYTF. CDR3 coding DNA: TGTGCCAGCAGCGTAGAAGATAACTATGGCTACACCTTC.

The rearrangement links TRBV6-5 to TRBJ2-7; 8 positions match TRBD1. Germline CDR1 MNHEY, CDR2 SVGAGI. The junction had 4 bases not matched to a gene; V was cut back by 7 bases and J by 2 bases. This CDR3 is 13 amino acids long. DNA of the CDR3: TGTGCCAGCACGGACAGGGCACCCTACGAGCAGTACTTC. Translation: CASTDRAPYEQYF.

The CDR3 nucleotides are TGCGCCAGCAGCCCCCGGGACAGGACGGGTGAAAAACTGTTTTTT. Amino acids: CASSPRDRTGEKLFF. The V and J genes are TRBV5-1 and TRBJ1-4, with 8 bases identical to TRBD1. Germline CDR1 reads SGHRS; CDR2 reads YFSETQ. The junction had 9 bases not matched to a gene; V was cut back by 4 bases and J by 7 bases. The CDR3 contains 15 residues.

This sequence joins TRBV9 and TRBJ2-3; D is ambiguous. V dropped 0 bases and J dropped 2 bases, with 10 bases sitting between them. CDR1 and CDR2 (germline): SGDLS, YYNGEE. The CDR3 loop spans 15 amino acids. CDR3 region: CASSVVPQHTDTQYF. The DNA for the CDR3 is TGTGCCAGCAGCGTAGTCCCTCAACACACAGATACGCAGTATTTT.

This chain uses TRBV7-3 with TRBJ2-2; 10 bases are shared with TRBD2. The CDR3 totals 17 residues. V lost 0 bases to trimming and J lost 6 bases; unmatched junction nucleotides: 7. Germline CDR1 is SGHTA and CDR2 is FQGTGA. The CDR3 nucleotides are TGTGCCAGCAGCTTAACGGTTACTAGCGGGGTGGCCGGGGAGCTGTTTTTT. Translated: CASSLTVTSGVAGELFF.

V usage is TRBV5-1 and J usage is TRBJ2-3; D possibly corresponds to TRBD1 (6 bases). V was pared by 1 base and J by 1 base, with 10 bases between. Germline-derived CDR1 and CDR2 are SGHRS and YFSETQ. This CDR3 contains 15 residues. CDR3: CASSLIQGGTDTQYF. The CDR3 DNA sequence: TGCGCCAGCAGCTTGATACAGGGAGGCACAGATACGCAGTATTTT.

V is TRBV4-1 and J is TRBJ1-6, with a weak D call TRBD1 (5 bases). From germline, CDR1 is MGHRA and CDR2 YSYEKL. The CDR3 runs to 18 residues. The germline V and J ends were trimmed by 1 base and 3 bases, with 16 bases remaining between them. The CDR3 region has the DNA TGCGCCAGCAGCCAAGGGTTTGCAGGGTGGGACTATAATTCACCCCTCCACTTT. This codes for CASSQGFAGWDYNSPLHF.

V usage is TRBV6-5 and J usage is TRBJ2-2, with D perhaps matching TRBD2 (5 bases). Germline V gene data show CDR1 as MNHEY and CDR2 as SVGAGI. This CDR3 spans 14 amino acids. The germline V and J ends were trimmed by 2 bases and 7 bases, with 11 bases remaining between them. CDR3 region: CASSYIRGSGELFF. CDR3 bases: TGTGCCAGCAGTTACATTCGGGGTAGCGGGGAGCTGTTTTTT.

The rearrangement uses TRBV12-3 or TRBV12-4 and TRBJ2-7; D is uncertain. V lost 2 bases, J lost 5 bases, and 10 bases lay in between. The CDR3 is made up of 13 amino acids. The CDR3 DNA sequence: TGTGCCAGCAGTTTAACAGTGCTAGACGAGCAGTACTTC. This sequence encodes CASSLTVLDEQYF.